Shown below are 21 T cell receptor beta chains from a single sample sequenced in a study of blood T cells in healthy people across ages. A second 7 to 11 cycle PCR used barcoded and J-beta primers. TCRdb called the 5' RACE reads again in MiXCR, with one record for every CDR3 protein. Of 2 million or so distinct CDR3 sequences detected, less than 50% appear once; the ten largest clones hold more than 2%. Sequences were obtained from blood. The source of these receptors is a woman between 40 and 50 years old in good health.

As for this clonotype: The CDR3 does not close with the conserved phenylalanine or tryptophan, likely indicating a read error. The J gene is TRBJ2-5, the V gene TRBV20-1, with no clear D. Germline assignment: CDR1 DFQATT and CDR2 SNEGSKA (reference sequence). V was pared by 0 bases and J by 2 bases, with 7 bases between. This CDR3 has 13 residues. The CDR3 sequence: CSARDPAQETQYL. CDR3 nucleotide sequence: TGCAGTGCTAGAGACCCCGCTCAAGAGACCCAGTACCTC.

The chain couples TRBV6-5 to TRBJ2-5, with a possible D match to TRBD1 (6 bases). V lost 4 bases to trimming and J lost 5 bases, with 17 bases between them. The CDR3 is 15 residues long. Per the germline V gene, CDR1 is MNHEY and CDR2 is SVGAGI. The CDR3 coding sequence is TGTGCCAGCAGTTTCTGGCAGGGGATCACGGAGACCCAGTACTTC. Residues: CASSFWQGITETQYF.

The chain joins TRBV29-1 to TRBJ2-3, with D tentatively TRBD2 (7 bases). CDR3 length equals 16 residues. V gave up 0 bases and J gave up 0 bases, with 13 bases separating them. Germline values: CDR1 SQVTM, CDR2 ANQGSEA. The CDR3 protein is CSVEDQGRVSTDTQYF. The CDR3, as DNA: TGCAGCGTTGAAGACCAGGGGAGGGTTAGCACAGATACGCAGTATTTT.

The V and J genes are TRBV13 and TRBJ2-2, with D perhaps matching TRBD1 (6 bases). In germline, CDR1 is PRHDT, CDR2 FYEKMQ (reference sequence). V dropped 5 bases and J dropped 1 base, with 14 bases sitting between them. The CDR3 consists of 16 residues. The CDR3 spells CASSLFRDMNTGELFF. In nucleotides, the CDR3 is TGTGCCAGCAGCCTCTTCCGGGACATGAACACCGGGGAGCTGTTTTTT.

This clonotype has a handful of counts. The chain links TRBV20-1 to TRBJ2-4; D is unclear. Germline-derived CDR1 and CDR2 are DFQATT and SNEGSKA (reference sequence). CDR3 length: 12 residues. The V and J ends lost 3 bases and 7 bases respectively, with 10 bases between them. CDR3 nucleotide sequence: TGCAGTGCTAGGGCAGGTTCGAACATTCAGTACTTC. Its translation: CSARAGSNIQYF.

The V call is TRBV6-1, the J call TRBJ2-1; D is possibly TRBD1 (8 bases). The germline gives CDR1 MNHNS, CDR2 SASEGT. This CDR3 spans 15 amino acids. V shed 1 base and J shed 8 bases, with 15 bases lying between them. The CDR3 spells CASSEGTGRAHEQFF. CDR3 sequence (DNA): TGTGCCAGCAGTGAAGGGACAGGGAGGGCCCATGAGCAGTTCTTC.

This clonotype came up once. The chain couples TRBV7-2 to TRBJ1-1, with D unresolved. The CDR3 contains 14 residues. Trimming removed 3 bases from V and 0 bases from J, with 8 bases in between. Per germline, CDR1 SGHTA and CDR2 FQGNSA. CDR3 loop: CASSFERMNTEAFF. The CDR3 DNA reads TGTGCCAGCAGCTTTGAACGAATGAACACTGAAGCTTTCTTT.

V usage is TRBV6-5 and J usage is TRBJ2-5; D ambiguous. Germline V gene data show CDR1 as MNHEY and CDR2 as SVGAGI. Trimming left V 6 bases short and J 4 bases short, with 12 bases between. The CDR3 runs to 13 residues. CDR3 nucleotides: TGTGCCAGCAGCGATCCCCGAAGAGAGACCCAGTACTTC. It encodes CASSDPRRETQYF.

This clonotype was seen many times. The chain uses TRBV28 and TRBJ2-5, with TRBD2 as a possible D gene (6 bases). With 6 bases removed from V and 5 bases from J, the gap between germline ends came to 13 bases. The CDR3 sequence is 13 residues long. Germline assignment: CDR1 MDHEN and CDR2 SYDVKM. This chain's CDR3 is CASSSPGRETQYF. CDR3 coding DNA: TGTGCCAGCAGCTCCCCGGGGAGGGAGACCCAGTACTTC.

This clonotype was recorded a few times. A much larger clone lies a single base off, so this may be a read error. CDR3 sequence (DNA): TGTGCCAGCAGCCCCGGGACCCAAGAAGGGCTGGATGAGCAGTACTTC. It yields the protein CASSPGTQEGLDEQYF. V is TRBV12-3 or TRBV12-4 and J is TRBJ2-1; the D gene could be TRBD1 or TRBD2 (5 bases each). The J call may be wrong; the DNA end is better matched by TRBJ2-7. The CDR3 loop spans 16 amino acids.

V and J are TRBV29-1 and TRBJ2-7; 10 bases agree with TRBD2. The J call may not be correct, given that the DNA end is closer to TRBJ2-5. This CDR3 comprises 15 residues. Germline lookup yields CDR1 SQVTM and CDR2 ANQGSEA. The CDR3 region is CSVPAGGPRSETQYF. CDR3 DNA: TGCAGCGTTCCAGCGGGGGGGCCAAGGAGCGAGACCCAGTACTTC.

This chain uses TRBV20-1 with TRBJ1-5; 9 bases match TRBD1. V lost 5 bases and J lost 0; bases outside the gene matches: 8. This CDR3 contains 16 residues. Germline CDR1 reads DFQATT; CDR2 reads SNEGSKA (reference sequence). The CDR3 DNA reads as TGCAGTGCTCGCGCCGGGACAGGGTTTAGCAATCAGCCCCAGCATTTT. Residues: CSARAGTGFSNQPQHF.

The chain employs TRBV27 and TRBJ2-1; no clear D gene. Looked up from germline, CDR1 is MNHEY and CDR2 is SMNVEV (reference sequence). This CDR3 is built from 13 residues. Trimming shortened V by 0 bases and J by 6 bases, and 6 bases separated the two germline ends. CDR3: CASSLSGSNEQFF. The CDR3 DNA reads as TGTGCCAGCAGTTTATCTGGCTCCAATGAGCAGTTCTTC.

This CDR3 is CSARVRGADGSGANVLTF. The CDR3 DNA reads TGCAGTGCTAGAGTTCGGGGGGCCGACGGCTCTGGGGCCAACGTCCTGACTTTC. This sequence joins TRBV20-1 and TRBJ2-6; a weak D match, TRBD2 (7 bases). The germline V gene has CDR1 DFQATT and CDR2 SNEGSKA (reference sequence). The CDR3 runs 18 residues. V lost 1 base and J lost 0, with 16 bases in between.

The V gene is TRBV7-9, the J gene TRBJ2-1; D may be TRBD1 or TRBD2 (6 bases each). CDR3 length equals 16 residues. Trimming took off 7 bases at V and 2 bases at J, with 18 bases between the two ends. Looked up from germline, CDR1 is SEHNR and CDR2 is FQNEAQ (reference sequence). In DNA, the CDR3 is TGTGCCAGCACCCGAAGGGGGGAAAAGGCCTACAATGAGCAGTTCTTC. Protein sequence: CASTRRGEKAYNEQFF.

The chain joins TRBV7-6 to TRBJ1-1; D gene ambiguous. Looked up from germline, CDR1 is SGHVS and CDR2 is FNYEAQ. The CDR3 sequence is 14 residues long. Between the trimmed V and J ends, which lost 3 bases and 2 bases, there was a span of 10 bases. CDR3 DNA sequence: TGTGCCAGCAGCTTGACAACAGTTAACACTGAAGCTTTCTTT. Translating gives CASSLTTVNTEAFF.

V and J are TRBV15 and TRBJ2-1, with D perhaps being TRBD1 or TRBD2 (5 bases each). V dropped 1 base and J dropped 1 base, with 8 bases sitting between them. The CDR3 consists of 15 residues. Per germline, CDR1 LNHNV and CDR2 YYDKDF (reference sequence). DNA of the CDR3: TGTGCCACCAGCAGAGTCGGGGCTTCCTACAATGAGCAGTTCTTC. Its protein is CATSRVGASYNEQFF.

This clonotype has just a few counts. This chain links TRBV28 with TRBJ2-7; no firm D call. V was pared by 7 bases and J by 4 bases, with 20 bases between. The CDR3 loop spans 15 amino acids. The germline V gene encodes CDR1 MDHEN and CDR2 SYDVKM. The CDR3 spells CASTSYGGLSYEQYF. CDR3 coding DNA: TGTGCCAGCACGTCGTATGGTGGTTTGTCGTACGAGCAGTACTTC.

This chain connects TRBV6-5 to TRBJ1-4, with TRBD1 matching 10 bases. This CDR3 has 18 amino acids. CDR1 is MNHEY and CDR2 is SVGAGI in the germline V gene. V shed 2 bases, J shed 8 bases, and the junction held 14 bases outside the gene matches. The CDR3 DNA sequence: TGTGCCAGCAGTTACACTCTGCCTGGGACAGGGGTAAGCGAAAAACTGTTTTTT. Translation gives CASSYTLPGTGVSEKLFF.

V and J are TRBV29-1 and TRBJ2-5; D is undetermined. V was shortened by 7 bases and J by 1 base, with 16 bases between the two germline ends. CDR3 length: 14 residues. The germline CDR1 and CDR2 sequences are SQVTM and ANQGSEA. The CDR3 DNA reads TGCAGCGCCTCCCCCATTGAGTTCCAAGAGACCCAGTACTTC. Translating it yields CSASPIEFQETQYF.

This clonotype came up once. V and J are TRBV6-5 and TRBJ1-2, with unresolved D. CDR3 size: 11 residues. CDR1 and CDR2 from the germline V gene are MNHEY and SVGAGI. V was cut by 6 bases and J by 8 bases, with 10 bases left in between. CDR3: CASREAGGYTF. The DNA for the CDR3 is TGTGCCAGCAGGGAGGCGGGGGGCTACACCTTC.